This TCR beta chain was obtained from a study of vaccination effects on CD4 cells after COVID-19. Study information: Either the BNT162b2 or mRNA-1273 vaccine was given to participants in two doses.

Sequencing was performed with immunoSEQ multiplex PCR; in TCRdb, only in-frame clones are kept and a portion is missing. The sample records 30,000 to 35,000 clones, about two thirds being singletons. This clone was seen more than once but under ten times. The antigen is unknown. Trimming left V 5 bases short and J 3 bases short, with 15 bases between. CDR1 is SGHTA, CDR2 FQGTGA, per germline. This CDR3 contains 15 residues. Within the ViraFEST assay, antigen-specific CD4+ T cells underwent expansion with viral peptide pools prior to sequencing. Isolation of CD4+ T cells took place after nine to ten days of culture. Infection dated between March and December 2020, before the Alpha, Beta and Delta variants reached the United States.

The V gene is TRBV7-3, the J gene TRBJ2-3; tentatively, D is TRBD1 (6 bases). The TCR comes from a human donor who had a prior SARS-CoV-2 infection. The material sequenced was CD4+ T cells from PBMCs cultured with a peptide pool, taken before COVID-19 vaccination. The CDR3 sequence: CASSPRGVRTDTQYF. For the CDR3, the DNA is TGTGCCAGCAGCCCCAGGGGCGTTAGAACAGATACGCAGTATTTT.